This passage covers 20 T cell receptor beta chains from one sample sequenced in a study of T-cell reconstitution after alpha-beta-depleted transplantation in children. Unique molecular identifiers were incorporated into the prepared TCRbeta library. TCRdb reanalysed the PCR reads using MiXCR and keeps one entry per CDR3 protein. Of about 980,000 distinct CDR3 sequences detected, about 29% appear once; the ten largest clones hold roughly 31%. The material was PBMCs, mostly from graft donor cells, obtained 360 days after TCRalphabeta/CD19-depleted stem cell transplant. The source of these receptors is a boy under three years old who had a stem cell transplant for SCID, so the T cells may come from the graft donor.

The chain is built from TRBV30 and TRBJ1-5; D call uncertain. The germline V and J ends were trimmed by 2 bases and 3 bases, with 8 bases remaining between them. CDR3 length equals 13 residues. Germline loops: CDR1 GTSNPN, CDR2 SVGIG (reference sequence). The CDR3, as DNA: TGTGCCTGGAGTAAACAGCACAATCAGCCCCAGCATTTT. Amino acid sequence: CAWSKQHNQPQHF.

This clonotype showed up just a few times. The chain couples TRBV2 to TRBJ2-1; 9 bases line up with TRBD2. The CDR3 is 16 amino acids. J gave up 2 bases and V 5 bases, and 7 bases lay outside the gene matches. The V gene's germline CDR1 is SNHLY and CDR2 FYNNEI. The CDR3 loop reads CASSSLAGDPYNEQFF. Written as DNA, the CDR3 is TGTGCCAGCAGTTCCTTAGCGGGGGACCCCTACAATGAGCAGTTCTTC.

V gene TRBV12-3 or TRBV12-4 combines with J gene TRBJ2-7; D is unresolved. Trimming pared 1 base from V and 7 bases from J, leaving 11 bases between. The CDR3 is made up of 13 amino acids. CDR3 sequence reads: CASSLGAGAEQYF. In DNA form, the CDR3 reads TGTGCCAGCAGTTTAGGTGCAGGTGCAGAGCAGTACTTC.

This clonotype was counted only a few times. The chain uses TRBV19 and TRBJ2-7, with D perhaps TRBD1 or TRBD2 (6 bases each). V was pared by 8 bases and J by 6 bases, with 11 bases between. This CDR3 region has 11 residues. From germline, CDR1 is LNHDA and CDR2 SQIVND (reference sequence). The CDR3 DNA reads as TGTGCCAGTCGGAGGGGGTCCGAGCAGTACTTC. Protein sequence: CASRRGSEQYF.

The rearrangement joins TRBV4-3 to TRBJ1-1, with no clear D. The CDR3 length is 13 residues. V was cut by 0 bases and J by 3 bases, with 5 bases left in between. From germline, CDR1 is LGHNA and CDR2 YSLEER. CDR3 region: CASSQEVYTEAFF. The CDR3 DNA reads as TGCGCCAGCAGCCAAGAGGTATACACTGAAGCTTTCTTT.

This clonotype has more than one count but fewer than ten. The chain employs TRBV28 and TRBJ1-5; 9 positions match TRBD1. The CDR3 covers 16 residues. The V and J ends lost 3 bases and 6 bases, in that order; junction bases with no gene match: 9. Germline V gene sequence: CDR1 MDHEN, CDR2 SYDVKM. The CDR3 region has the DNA TGTGCCAGCAGTTTTCCGGGACAGGGTACAAGTCAGCCCCAGCATTTT. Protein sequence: CASSFPGQGTSQPQHF.

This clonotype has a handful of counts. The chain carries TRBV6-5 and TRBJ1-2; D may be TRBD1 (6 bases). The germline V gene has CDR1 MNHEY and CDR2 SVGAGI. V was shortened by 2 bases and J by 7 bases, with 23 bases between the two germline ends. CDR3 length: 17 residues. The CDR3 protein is CASSYDRPGSLFFGYTF. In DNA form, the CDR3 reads TGTGCCAGCAGTTACGACAGGCCGGGCTCCCTATTTTTTGGCTACACCTTC.

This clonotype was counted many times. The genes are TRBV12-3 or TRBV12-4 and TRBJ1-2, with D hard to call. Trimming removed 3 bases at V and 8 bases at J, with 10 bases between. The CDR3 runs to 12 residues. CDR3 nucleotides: TGTGCCAGCAGTTTGAGCATGGGGGGCTACACCTTC. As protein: CASSLSMGGYTF.

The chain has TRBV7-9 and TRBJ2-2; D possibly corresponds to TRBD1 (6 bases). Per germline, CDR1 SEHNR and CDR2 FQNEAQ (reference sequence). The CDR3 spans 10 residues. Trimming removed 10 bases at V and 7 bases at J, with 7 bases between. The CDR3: CATGDGELFF. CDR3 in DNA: TGTGCCACAGGGGACGGGGAGCTGTTTTTT.

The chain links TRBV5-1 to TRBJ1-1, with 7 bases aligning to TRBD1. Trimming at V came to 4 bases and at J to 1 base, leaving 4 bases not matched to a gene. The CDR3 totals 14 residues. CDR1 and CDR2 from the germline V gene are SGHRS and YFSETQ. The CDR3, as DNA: TGCGCCAGCAGCACGGAGGGGGCGAACACTGAAGCTTTCTTT. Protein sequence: CASSTEGANTEAFF. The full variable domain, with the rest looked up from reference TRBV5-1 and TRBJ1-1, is KAGVTQTPRYLIKTRGQQVTLSCSPISGHRSVSWYQQTPGQGLQFLFEYFSETQRNKGNFPGRFSGRQFSNSRSEMNVSTLELGDSALYLCASSTEGANTEAFFGQGTRLTVV.

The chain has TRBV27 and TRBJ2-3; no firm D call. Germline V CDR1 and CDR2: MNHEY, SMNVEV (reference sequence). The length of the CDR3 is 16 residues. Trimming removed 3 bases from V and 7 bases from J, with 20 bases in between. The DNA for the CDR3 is TGTGCCAGCAGTTTCAGCCGGCGCGAGCGCTCGAATACGCAGTATTTT. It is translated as CASSFSRRERSNTQYF.

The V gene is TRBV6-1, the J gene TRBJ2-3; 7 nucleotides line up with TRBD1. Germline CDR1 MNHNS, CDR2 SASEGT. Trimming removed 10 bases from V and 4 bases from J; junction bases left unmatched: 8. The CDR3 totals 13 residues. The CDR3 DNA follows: TGTGCCACCGAGAGGGGGCCATCAGATACGCAGTATTTT. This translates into CATERGPSDTQYF.

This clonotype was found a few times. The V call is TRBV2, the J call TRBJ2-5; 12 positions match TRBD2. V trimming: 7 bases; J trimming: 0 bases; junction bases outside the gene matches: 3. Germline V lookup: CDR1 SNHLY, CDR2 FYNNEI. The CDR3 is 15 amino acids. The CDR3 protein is CASMGTSGYQETQYF. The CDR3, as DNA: TGTGCCAGCATGGGGACTAGCGGGTACCAAGAGACCCAGTACTTC. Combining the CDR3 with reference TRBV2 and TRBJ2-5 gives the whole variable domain EPEVTQTPSHQVTQMGQEVILRCVPISNHLYFYWYRQILGQKVEFLVSFYNNEISEKSEIFDDQFSVERPDGSNFTLKIRSTKLEDSAMYFCASMGTSGYQETQYFGPGTRLLVL.

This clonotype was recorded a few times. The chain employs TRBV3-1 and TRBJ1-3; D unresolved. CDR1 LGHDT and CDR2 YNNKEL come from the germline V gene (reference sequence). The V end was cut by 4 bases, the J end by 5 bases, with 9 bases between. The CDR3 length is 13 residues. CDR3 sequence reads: CASSPQLRNTIYF. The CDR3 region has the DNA TGTGCCAGCAGCCCCCAGCTTCGAAACACCATATATTTT. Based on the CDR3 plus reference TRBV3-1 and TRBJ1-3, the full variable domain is DTAVSQTPKYLVTQMGNDKSIKCEQNLGHDTMYWYKQDSKKFLKIMFSYNNKELIINETVPNRFSPKSPDKAHLNLHINSLELGDSAVYFCASSPQLRNTIYFGEGSWLTVV.

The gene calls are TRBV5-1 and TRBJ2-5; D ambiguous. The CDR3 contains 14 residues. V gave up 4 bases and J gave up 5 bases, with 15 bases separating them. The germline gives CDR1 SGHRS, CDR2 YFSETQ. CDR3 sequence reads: CASSRMGPGETQYF. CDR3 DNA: TGCGCCAGCAGCCGGATGGGTCCTGGGGAGACCCAGTACTTC.

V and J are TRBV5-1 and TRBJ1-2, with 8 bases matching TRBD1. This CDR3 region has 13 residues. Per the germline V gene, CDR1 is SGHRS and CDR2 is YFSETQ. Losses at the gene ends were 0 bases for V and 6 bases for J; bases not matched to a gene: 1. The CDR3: CASSLGDRNGYTF. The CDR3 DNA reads TGCGCCAGCAGCTTGGGGGACAGGAATGGCTACACCTTC. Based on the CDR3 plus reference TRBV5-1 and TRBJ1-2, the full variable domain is KAGVTQTPRYLIKTRGQQVTLSCSPISGHRSVSWYQQTPGQGLQFLFEYFSETQRNKGNFPGRFSGRQFSNSRSEMNVSTLELGDSALYLCASSLGDRNGYTFGSGTRLTVV.

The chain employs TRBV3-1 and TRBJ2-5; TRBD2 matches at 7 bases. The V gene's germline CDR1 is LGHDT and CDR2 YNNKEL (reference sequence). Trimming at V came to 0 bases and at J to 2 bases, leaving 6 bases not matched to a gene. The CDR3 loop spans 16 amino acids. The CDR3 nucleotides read TGTGCCAGCAGCCAAGAGCTGGCGCGGGAGCAAGAGACCCAGTACTTC. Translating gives CASSQELAREQETQYF.

CDR3 bases: TGTGCCAGCAGCCAAGGGAGGTACAATCAGCCCCAGCATTTT. Translation: CASSQGRYNQPQHF. V usage is TRBV3-1 and J usage is TRBJ1-5; D is unclear. V lost 1 base and J lost 3, with 7 bases in between. The CDR3 sequence is 14 residues long. Looked up from germline, CDR1 is LGHDT and CDR2 is YNNKEL (reference sequence).

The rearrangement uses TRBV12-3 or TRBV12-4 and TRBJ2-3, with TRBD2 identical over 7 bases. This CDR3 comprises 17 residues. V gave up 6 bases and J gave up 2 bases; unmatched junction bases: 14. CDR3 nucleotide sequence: TGTGCCAGCAGGTCACCCACAACCAGCGGGGCCACAGATACGCAGTATTTT. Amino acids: CASRSPTTSGATDTQYF.

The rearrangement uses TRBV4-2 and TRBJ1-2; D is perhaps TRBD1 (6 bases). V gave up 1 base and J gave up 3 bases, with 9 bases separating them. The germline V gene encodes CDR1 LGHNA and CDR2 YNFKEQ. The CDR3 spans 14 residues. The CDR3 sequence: CASSQGGGDYGYTF. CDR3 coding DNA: TGTGCCAGCAGCCAAGGAGGGGGAGACTATGGCTACACCTTC.